This entry is about one T cell receptor beta chain. Its cognate antigen is unknown. The data were obtained in a study of T cells after yellow fever vaccination. Regarding the study as a whole: On re-exposure, the response was weaker but peaked faster, at day 5 versus 15. After the booster, over 95% of CD4 and 88% of CD8 primary-response clones were re-detected.

UMIs and a universal primer site were added when TCR cDNA was made by 5'RACE template switching. TCRdb recomputed calls from the 5' RACE reads with MiXCR, one row per CDR3 protein. The sample records about 500,000 distinct CDR3 sequences, roughly a sixth being singletons. The CDR3 totals 14 residues. V trimming: 7 bases; J trimming: 1 base; junction bases outside the gene matches: 6. The V and J genes are TRBV12-3 or TRBV12-4 and TRBJ1-2, with 7 bases aligning to TRBD1. The source material was PBMCs, sampled more than 4 days after the first yellow fever vaccination. This sequence was found in a man in his late teens or twenties who received the YFV17D yellow fever vaccine. CDR3 amino acids: CASTTTGNNYGYTF. The CDR3 coding sequence is TGTGCCAGCACCACGACAGGGAATAACTATGGCTACACCTTC.